This T cell receptor beta chain was sequenced for a study of blood T cell repertoires in COVID-19. Across the whole study: Samples taken during acute and convalescent COVID-19 were collected in the United States, Italy and Spain. From T cells, B-cell-depleted T cells, or PBMCs came the material, which was cDNA or gDNA.

Original methodology: Quantification of nucleated cells was approximated via reference gene primer amplification. Here immunoSEQ multiplex PCR was the method, and the copy in TCRdb shows in-frame clones only, minus some. V and J calls plus clone size are reproduced from that table; the DNA served to infer D and trimming. Of about 39,000 clones listed, 65% to 85% were seen once; the top ten hold more than 8.5%. Per the germline V gene, CDR1 is SGDLS and CDR2 is YYNGEE. This CDR3 contains 15 residues. With V trimmed by 0 bases and J by 7 bases, 8 bases remained unmatched. What was sequenced was peripheral blood. This clonotype was sampled from a man aged 55 to 70 in a cohort sampled during active COVID-19. The chain recombines TRBV9 with TRBJ2-7; 9 bases align to TRBD1. The CDR3 DNA follows: TGTGCCAGCAGCGTAGCCGGGACAGGGATGGGAGAGCAGTACTTC. As protein: CASSVAGTGMGEQYF. Full variable domain (remainder filled in from reference TRBV9 and TRBJ2-7): DSGVTQTPKHLITATGQRVTLRCSPRSGDLSVYWYQQSLDQGLQFLIQYYNGEERAKGNILERFSAQQFPDLHSELNLSSLELGDSALYFCASSVAGTGMGEQYFGPGTRLTVT.